Below, one TCR beta chain is given with its context. Libraries were prepared by immunoSEQ multiplex PCR; TCRdb keeps only in-frame clonotypes and omits some of them. The sample includes around 150,000 clones, approximately 90% of them seen just once. This sample is part of a study of control samples from healthy donors and cancer patients. The CDR3 contains 16 residues. Per the germline V gene, CDR1 is LGHDT and CDR2 is YNNKEL (reference sequence). V shed 1 base and J 5 bases; nucleotides not matched to a gene: 5. This chain uses TRBV3-1 (or the pseudogene TRBV3-2) with TRBJ2-2; 9 bases are shared with TRBD1. The sequenced sample consisted of blood. The origin of this receptor is a man aged 25 to 40 in good health. The chain's CDR3 is CASSQAGTGLTGELFF. The CDR3 nucleotides read TGTGCCAGCAGCCAAGCCGGGACAGGGCTGACCGGGGAGCTGTTTTTT.